This T cell receptor beta chain was sequenced during a study of neurological immune-mediated disorders. The wider study: There were around 34 multiple sclerosis patients. Of these, approximately 30 had relapsing-remitting MS and 3 had secondary progressive MS. Study outcomes and limitations: The greatest degree of TCR clonal expansion was observed in HTLV-1-associated myelopathy, with the lowest in multiple sclerosis, below that of healthy controls.

Germline V gene lookup returns CDR1 SGHAT and CDR2 FQNNGV. Trimming shortened V by 2 bases and J by 5 bases, and 9 bases separated the two germline ends. The CDR3 totals 13 residues. On this clonotype itself: Its antigen is undetermined.

MiXCR, run by TCRdb on the 5' RACE reads, gives a single entry per CDR3 protein. The sample holds roughly 70,000 distinct CDR3 sequences; 5.2% are singletons and the top ten take approximately 3%. The unsorted libraries originated from 2 million PBMCs that had been stored at -80 C. This chain uses TRBV11-2 with TRBJ2-5; D call uncertain. The receptor was isolated from a woman between 25 and 40 years old with multiple sclerosis. The sequenced material came from PBMCs. In DNA, the CDR3 is TGTGCCAGCAGCTTAATGGTGGTCGAGACCCAGTACTTC. Its translation is CASSLMVVETQYF.